This T cell receptor (beta chain) was sequenced during a study of T cell responses to AZD1222 COVID-19 vaccine. The study, taken as a whole, reports: Clonal diversity may have been underestimated in mostly white British donors. Of the AZD1222 recipients, only 5 to 7 were seropositive at baseline. Repertoires were obtained solely post-peak T cell response. Rises in breadth and depth of Spike-specific TCRs came after two AZD1222 doses.

Produced via immunoSEQ multiplex PCR; TCRdb's table is partial and in-frame only. The table has 60,000 to 90,000 clones, about 80% seen once. Regarding this clone: Its antigen is undetermined.

The CDR3 runs to 15 residues. Per germline, CDR1 MNHEY and CDR2 SMNVEV (reference sequence). The germline V and J ends were trimmed by 0 bases and 2 bases, with 8 bases remaining between them. V gene TRBV27 combines with J gene TRBJ2-1, with D unclear. The sequencing here drew on peripheral blood, taken 28 days after the second dose of the MenACWY control vaccine. This receptor was identified in an adult who received the MenACWY meningococcal vaccine as a control. CDR3 in DNA: TGTGCCAGCAGTTTATCGGCCTCCCCCTACAATGAGCAGTTCTTC. This translates into CASSLSASPYNEQFF.